These 26 T cell receptor beta chains share one sample of origin, sequenced in a study of blood T cell repertoires in COVID-19. Sequencing used immunoSEQ multiplex PCR; TCRdb keeps in-frame clones, though not all of them. The repertoire consists of 35,000 to 45,000 clones, with 80% to 90% occurring once and the leading ten covering over 5%. The sequenced sample consisted of peripheral blood. The source of these receptors is a man aged 35-49 years with active COVID-19.

This chain connects TRBV19 to TRBJ2-1; D might be TRBD1 (6 bases). The V and J ends lost 5 bases and 10 bases respectively, with 12 bases between them. Germline CDR1 and CDR2: LNHDA and SQIVND (reference sequence). The CDR3 spans 12 residues. This chain's CDR3 is CASSWTDLEQFF. The CDR3, as DNA: TGTGCCAGTAGTTGGACAGACCTCGAGCAGTTCTTC.

V and J are TRBV5-1 and TRBJ1-1, with TRBD1 identical over 8 bases. Germline assignment: CDR1 SGHRS and CDR2 YFSETQ. J gave up 6 bases and V 4 bases, and 11 bases lay outside the gene matches. This CDR3 is built from 15 residues. The CDR3 DNA reads TGCGCCAGCAGCGCCACTAGACAGGGGACGGCTGAAGCTTTCTTT. Residues: CASSATRQGTAEAFF.

The J gene is TRBJ1-6, the V gene TRBV4-1; D ambiguous. V shed 1 base and J shed 8 bases, with 12 bases lying between them. The length of the CDR3 is 15 residues. Germline V lookup: CDR1 MGHRA, CDR2 YSYEKL. CDR3 DNA sequence: TGCGCCAGCAGCCAAGGCCGCTTTGGAGATTCACCCCTCCACTTT. This translates into CASSQGRFGDSPLHF.

This chain connects TRBV19 to TRBJ2-3; 7 positions agree with TRBD2. CDR1 is LNHDA, CDR2 SQIVND, per germline (reference sequence). The CDR3 has 15 amino acids. V shed 3 bases and J 2 bases; nucleotides not matched to a gene: 5. CDR3 coding DNA: TGTGCCAGTAGTATCGGCGGGAGCTTCACAGATACGCAGTATTTT. Amino acid sequence: CASSIGGSFTDTQYF.

This clone was counted a single time. This chain connects TRBV7-2 to TRBJ1-2; 12 bases line up with TRBD1. This CDR3 has 15 amino acids. Germline V lookup: CDR1 SGHTA, CDR2 FQGNSA. V lost 5 bases, J lost 8 bases, and 9 bases stayed unmatched. The CDR3 region is CASSQTGQGARGYTF. For the CDR3, the DNA is TGTGCCAGCAGCCAGACGGGACAGGGGGCGCGAGGCTACACCTTC. The full variable domain, its missing parts supplied by reference TRBV7-2 and TRBJ1-2, is GAGVSQSPSNKVTEKGKDVELRCDPISGHTALYWYRQSLGQGLEFLIYFQGNSAPDKSGLPSDRFSAERTGGSVSTLTIQRTQQEDSAVYLCASSQTGQGARGYTFGSGTRLTVV.

In DNA form, the CDR3 reads TGTGCCAGCAGCTTAGAGCTGCGGGTGCGCACAGATACGCAGTATTTT. Protein product: CASSLELRVRTDTQYF. V usage is TRBV7-8 and J usage is TRBJ2-3, with D possibly TRBD2 on 5 matching bases. V lost 1 base, J lost 1 base, and 12 bases lay in between. Germline lookup yields CDR1 SGHVS and CDR2 FQNEAQ. This CDR3 spans 16 amino acids.

The chain combines TRBV19 with TRBJ2-1, with 12 bases lining up with TRBD2. From germline, CDR1 is LNHDA and CDR2 SQIVND (reference sequence). V lost 4 bases, J lost 8 bases, and 6 bases stayed unmatched. The CDR3 is 15 amino acids. The CDR3 bases are TGTGCCAGTAGTAAGACTAGCGGGAGTTTTGATGAGCAGTTCTTC. Translation gives CASSKTSGSFDEQFF.

This sequence joins TRBV10-3 and TRBJ1-4; TRBD1 agrees at 7 bases. The ends lost 8 bases at V and 6 bases at J; junction bases unmatched: 6. CDR1 and CDR2 from the germline V gene are ENHRY and SYGVKD. This CDR3 spans 13 amino acids. The CDR3: CAIAGTEDEKLFF. In nucleotides, the CDR3 is TGTGCCATCGCAGGGACAGAGGATGAAAAACTGTTTTTT.

This clone was recorded only once. The chain joins TRBV28 to TRBJ2-7; TRBD1 aligns across 7 bases. Per the germline V gene, CDR1 is MDHEN and CDR2 is SYDVKM. This CDR3 is built from 18 residues. V dropped 5 bases and J dropped 0; count of bases not matched to a gene: 16. CDR3 amino acids: CASSMKRPGTVSSYEQYF. The CDR3 DNA is TGTGCCAGCAGTATGAAGCGGCCGGGGACAGTAAGCTCCTACGAGCAGTACTTC.

The gene calls are TRBV5-8 and TRBJ2-4, with 8 bases lining up with TRBD1. In germline, CDR1 is SGHTS, CDR2 YDEGEE. V lost 4 bases to trimming and J lost 6 bases; unmatched junction nucleotides: 3. The CDR3 is made up of 13 amino acids. The CDR3: CASSDRGTNIQYF. The CDR3 coding sequence is TGTGCCAGCAGCGACAGGGGAACAAACATTCAGTACTTC.

The CDR3, as DNA: TGTGCCAGCAGCCCGGGAGGGACAGGGGTTCGAGAAGCTTTCTTT. This encodes CASSPGGTGVREAFF. This chain links TRBV5-6 with TRBJ1-1; 10 bases are shared with TRBD1. J lost 8 bases, V lost 4 bases, and 11 bases had no gene match. Germline assignment: CDR1 SGHDT and CDR2 YYEEEE. This CDR3 is 15 amino acids long.

The gene calls are TRBV15 and TRBJ1-2, with D perhaps TRBD1 (5 bases). CDR1 is LNHNV and CDR2 is YYDKDF in the germline V gene (reference sequence). Trimming removed 1 base from V and 5 bases from J, with 11 bases in between. CDR3 length: 14 residues. The CDR3 sequence: CATSRGGDGYGYTF. The CDR3 nucleotides are TGTGCCACCAGCAGAGGGGGGGACGGGTATGGCTACACCTTC.

This CDR3 is CASSESTEAGELFF. CDR3 bases: TGCGCCAGCAGTGAGTCGACAGAGGCCGGGGAGCTGTTTTTT. This chain uses TRBV10-1 with TRBJ2-2; D might be TRBD1 (5 bases). Trimming stripped 0 bases from V and 6 bases from J, with 8 bases between. Germline V CDR1 and CDR2: WNHNN, SYGVQD (reference sequence). This CDR3 has 14 residues.

V and J are TRBV13 and TRBJ1-1; D may be TRBD1 (6 bases). V lost 1 base to trimming and J lost 8 bases, with 17 bases between them. The CDR3 covers 15 residues. Looked up from germline, CDR1 is PRHDT and CDR2 is FYEKMQ (reference sequence). CDR3 protein: CASSLDGRGRWEAFF. Here the CDR3 DNA reads TGTGCCAGCAGCTTAGATGGCAGGGGTCGGTGGGAAGCTTTCTTT.

The chain uses TRBV7-9 and TRBJ2-6; perhaps TRBD1 as D (6 bases). Germline V gives CDR1 SEHNR, CDR2 FQNEAQ (reference sequence). This CDR3 region has 15 residues. Trimming shortened V by 3 bases and J by 3 bases, and 9 bases separated the two germline ends. This CDR3 reads CASSLGAYGANVLTF. The CDR3 nucleotides read TGTGCCAGCAGCTTGGGGGCATATGGGGCCAACGTCCTGACTTTC.

The rearrangement joins TRBV9 to TRBJ2-1; TRBD2 matches at 10 bases. V shed 0 bases, J shed 6 bases, and the junction held 9 bases outside the gene matches. Germline V gene data show CDR1 as SGDLS and CDR2 as YYNGEE. The length of the CDR3 is 17 residues. The CDR3, as DNA: TGTGCCAGCAGCGTAGGGGTGAGCGGGAGGGTCCGCAATGAGCAGTTCTTC. Translation: CASSVGVSGRVRNEQFF.

The J gene is TRBJ2-1, the V gene TRBV4-2; D is undetermined. Germline CDR1 LGHNA, CDR2 YNFKEQ. Trimming took 3 bases from V and 10 from J, leaving 13 bases between them. CDR3 size: 13 residues. The CDR3 coding sequence is TGTGCCAGCAGCCAGGTTTTAGCCGACGAGCAGTTCTTC. Protein: CASSQVLADEQFF.

This chain connects TRBV11-3 to TRBJ2-3; D is undetermined. V lost 5 bases and J lost 2, with 11 bases in between. Germline CDR1 is SGHNT and CDR2 is YENEEA. CDR3 length: 14 residues. DNA for the CDR3: TGTGCCAGCAGCCCGAGCGCGGTCACAGATACGCAGTATTTT. Residues: CASSPSAVTDTQYF.

The chain uses TRBV30 and TRBJ2-1; D is perhaps TRBD2 (5 bases). Germline CDR1 is GTSNPN and CDR2 is SVGIG (reference sequence). The CDR3 spans 15 residues. V was cut by 0 bases and J by 2 bases, with 11 bases left in between. Written as DNA, the CDR3 is TGTGCCTGGAGTGTACAAGCGGATGCCTACAATGAGCAGTTCTTC. This codes for CAWSVQADAYNEQFF.

This sequence joins TRBV23-1 and TRBJ2-2; no firm D call. TRBV23-1 is assigned to the ORF class and has an uncertain function. The V end lost 5 bases, the J end lost 1 base, and 17 bases lay between the germline ends. CDR3 length: 17 amino acids. The CDR3 protein is CASSTVVTEKNTGELFF. The CDR3 DNA follows: TGCGCCAGCAGTACCGTTGTGACTGAAAAGAACACCGGGGAGCTGTTTTTT.

The CDR3 region has the DNA TGTGCCAGTAGTATTCAGCAGGGGGTGGAAGGCTACACCTTC. It specifies CASSIQQGVEGYTF. This rearrangement joins TRBV19 to TRBJ1-2; 7 bases align to TRBD1. CDR3 size: 14 residues. Germline CDR1 and CDR2: LNHDA and SQIVND (reference sequence). With 3 bases clipped from V and 8 bases from J, the junction kept 9 bases outside the gene matches. Based on the CDR3 plus reference TRBV19 and TRBJ1-2, the full variable domain is DGGITQSPKYLFRKEGQNVTLSCEQNLNHDAMYWYRQDPGQGLRLIYYSQIVNDFQKGDIAEGYSVSREKKESFPLTVTSAQKNPTAFYLCASSIQQGVEGYTFGSGTRLTVV.

This chain links TRBV19 with TRBJ1-5; D not resolved. This CDR3 comprises 13 residues. Trimming removed 3 bases at V and 6 bases at J, with 9 bases between. CDR1 is LNHDA and CDR2 is SQIVND in the germline V gene (reference sequence). In DNA form, the CDR3 reads TGTGCCAGTAGTATCAACAATATTCAGCCCCAGCATTTT. This translates into CASSINNIQPQHF.

The chain combines TRBV9 with TRBJ1-4, with D possibly TRBD1 on 6 matching bases. Trimming left V 2 bases short and J 0 bases short, with 11 bases between. Germline assignment: CDR1 SGDLS and CDR2 YYNGEE. The CDR3 loop spans 16 amino acids. This CDR3 reads CASSVADSPTNEKLFF. Here the CDR3 DNA reads TGTGCCAGCAGCGTGGCGGACAGTCCAACTAATGAAAAACTGTTTTTT.

The chain employs TRBV6-6 and TRBJ1-1; D ambiguous. The CDR3 extends over 14 amino acids. Germline CDR1 and CDR2: MNHNY and SVGAGI (reference sequence). V was clipped by 5 bases and J by 5 bases, with 15 bases between them. CDR3 protein: CASSRWVGGTEAFF. CDR3 sequence (DNA): TGTGCCAGCAGTCGATGGGTAGGAGGGACTGAAGCTTTCTTT.

The rearrangement links TRBV21-1 to TRBJ2-4; TRBD2 is the table's D call, not checked against the DNA. TRBV21-1 is a pseudogene. The CDR3 consists of 19 residues. The CDR3 DNA follows: TGTGCCAGCAGCAAAGCTGAGTCTAGCGGGAGTGGAGCCAAAAACATTCAGTACTTC. Residues: CASSKAESSGSGAKNIQYF.

The gene calls are TRBV18 and TRBJ1-5; 7 positions agree with TRBD1. V was clipped by 6 bases and J by 4 bases; unmatched bases: 9. Germline V gene lookup returns CDR1 KGHSH and CDR2 LQKENI. The CDR3 has 15 amino acids. DNA for the CDR3: TGTGCCAGCTCTGCCGGGACAGACAAAAATCAGCCCCAGCATTTT. This encodes CASSAGTDKNQPQHF.